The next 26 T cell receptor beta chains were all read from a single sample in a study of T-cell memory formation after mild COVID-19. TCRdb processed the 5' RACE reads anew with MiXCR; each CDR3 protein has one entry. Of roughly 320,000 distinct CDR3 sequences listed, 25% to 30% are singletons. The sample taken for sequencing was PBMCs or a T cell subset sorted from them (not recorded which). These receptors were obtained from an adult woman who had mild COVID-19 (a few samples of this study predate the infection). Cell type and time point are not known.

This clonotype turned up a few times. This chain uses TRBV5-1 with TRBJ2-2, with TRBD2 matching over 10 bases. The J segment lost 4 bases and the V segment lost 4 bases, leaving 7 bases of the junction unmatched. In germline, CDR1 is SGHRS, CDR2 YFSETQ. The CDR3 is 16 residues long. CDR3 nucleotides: TGCGCCAGCAGCCTGAGGACTAGCGGATTCACCGGGGAGCTGTTTTTT. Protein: CASSLRTSGFTGELFF. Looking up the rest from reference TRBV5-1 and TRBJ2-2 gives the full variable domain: KAGVTQTPRYLIKTRGQQVTLSCSPISGHRSVSWYQQTPGQGLQFLFEYFSETQRNKGNFPGRFSGRQFSNSRSEMNVSTLELGDSALYLCASSLRTSGFTGELFFGEGSRLTVL.

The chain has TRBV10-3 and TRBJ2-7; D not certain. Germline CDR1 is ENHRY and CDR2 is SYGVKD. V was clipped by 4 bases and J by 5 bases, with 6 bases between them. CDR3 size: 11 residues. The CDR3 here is CAISATNEQYF. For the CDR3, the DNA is TGTGCCATCAGTGCCACTAACGAGCAGTACTTC.

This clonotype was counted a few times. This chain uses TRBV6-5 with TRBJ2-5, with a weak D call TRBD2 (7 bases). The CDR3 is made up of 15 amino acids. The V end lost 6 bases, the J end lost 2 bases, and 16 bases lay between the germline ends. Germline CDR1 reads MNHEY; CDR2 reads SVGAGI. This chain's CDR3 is CASSYQGREQETQYF. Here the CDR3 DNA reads TGTGCCAGCAGCTACCAGGGGAGGGAGCAAGAGACCCAGTACTTC.

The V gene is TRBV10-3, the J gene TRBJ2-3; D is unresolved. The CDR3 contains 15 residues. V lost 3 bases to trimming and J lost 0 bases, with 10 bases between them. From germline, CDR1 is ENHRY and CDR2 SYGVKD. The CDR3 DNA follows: TGTGCCATCAGTGAAGGCTCGACTAGCACAGATACGCAGTATTTT. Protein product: CAISEGSTSTDTQYF.

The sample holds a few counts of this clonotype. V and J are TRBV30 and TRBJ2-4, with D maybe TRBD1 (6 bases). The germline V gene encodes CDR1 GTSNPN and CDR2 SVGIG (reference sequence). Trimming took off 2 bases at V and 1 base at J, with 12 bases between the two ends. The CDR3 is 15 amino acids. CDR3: CAWSRAGAAKNIQYF. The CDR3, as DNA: TGTGCCTGGAGTCGCGCAGGGGCGGCCAAAAACATTCAGTACTTC.

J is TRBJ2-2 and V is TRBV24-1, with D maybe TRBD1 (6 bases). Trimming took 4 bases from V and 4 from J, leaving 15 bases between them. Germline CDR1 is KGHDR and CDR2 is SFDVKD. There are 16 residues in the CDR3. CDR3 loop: CATSDYTGSTTGELFF. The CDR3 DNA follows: TGTGCCACCAGTGACTATACAGGGTCTACCACCGGGGAGCTGTTTTTT.

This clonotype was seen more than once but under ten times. CDR3 amino acids: CASKPTGSTDTQYF. The DNA of the CDR3 is TGTGCCAGCAAACCGACAGGGAGCACAGATACGCAGTATTTT. The genes are TRBV6-2 or TRBV6-3 and TRBJ2-3; 7 nucleotides match TRBD1. Germline V lookup: CDR1 MNHEY, CDR2 SVGEGT. The ends lost 7 bases at V and 0 bases at J; junction bases unmatched: 4. The CDR3 contains 14 residues.

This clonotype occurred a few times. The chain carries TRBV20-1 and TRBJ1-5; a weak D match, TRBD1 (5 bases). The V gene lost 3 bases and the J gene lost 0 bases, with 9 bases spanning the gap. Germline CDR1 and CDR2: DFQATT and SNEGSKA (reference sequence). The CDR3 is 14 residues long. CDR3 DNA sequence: TGCAGTGCTAGGACGGGGGATAGCAATCAGCCCCAGCATTTT. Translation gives CSARTGDSNQPQHF.

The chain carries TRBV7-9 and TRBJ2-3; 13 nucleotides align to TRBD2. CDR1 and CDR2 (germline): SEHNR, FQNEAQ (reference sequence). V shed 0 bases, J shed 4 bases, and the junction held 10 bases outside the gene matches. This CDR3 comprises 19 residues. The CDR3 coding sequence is TGTGCCAGCAGCTTAGCGCCGATCGGACTAGCGGGAGATGCAGATACGCAGTATTTT. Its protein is CASSLAPIGLAGDADTQYF.

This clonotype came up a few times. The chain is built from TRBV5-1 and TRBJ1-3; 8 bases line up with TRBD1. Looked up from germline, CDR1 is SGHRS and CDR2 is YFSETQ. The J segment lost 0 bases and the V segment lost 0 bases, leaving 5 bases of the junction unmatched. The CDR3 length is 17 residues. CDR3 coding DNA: TGCGCCAGCAGCTTGGGGGACAGGCATCTCTCTGGAAACACCATATATTTT. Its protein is CASSLGDRHLSGNTIYF.

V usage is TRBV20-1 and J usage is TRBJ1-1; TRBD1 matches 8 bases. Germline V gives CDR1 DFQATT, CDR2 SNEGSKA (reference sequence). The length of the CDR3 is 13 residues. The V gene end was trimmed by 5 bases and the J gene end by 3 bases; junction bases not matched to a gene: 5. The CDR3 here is CSAPPTGDTEAFF. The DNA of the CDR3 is TGCAGTGCTCCCCCGACAGGGGACACTGAAGCTTTCTTT.

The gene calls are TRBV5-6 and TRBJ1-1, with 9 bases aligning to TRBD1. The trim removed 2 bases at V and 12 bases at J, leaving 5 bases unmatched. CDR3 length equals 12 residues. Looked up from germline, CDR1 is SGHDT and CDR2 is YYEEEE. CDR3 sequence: CASSFGQGRTFF. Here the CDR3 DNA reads TGTGCCAGCAGCTTCGGACAGGGGAGGACTTTCTTT.

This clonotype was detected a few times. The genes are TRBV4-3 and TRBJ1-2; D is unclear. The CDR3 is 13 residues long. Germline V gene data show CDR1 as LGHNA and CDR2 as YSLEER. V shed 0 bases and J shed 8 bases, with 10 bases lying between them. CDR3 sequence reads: CASSQDPPRGYTF. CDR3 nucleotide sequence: TGCGCCAGCAGCCAAGATCCCCCGAGGGGCTACACCTTC.

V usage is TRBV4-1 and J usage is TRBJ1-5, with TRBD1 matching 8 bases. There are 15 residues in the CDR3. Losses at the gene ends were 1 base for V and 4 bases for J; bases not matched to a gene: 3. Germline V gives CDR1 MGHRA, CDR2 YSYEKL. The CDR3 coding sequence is TGCGCCAGCAGCCAAGCGGACAGGGCTAATCAGCCCCAGCATTTT. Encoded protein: CASSQADRANQPQHF.

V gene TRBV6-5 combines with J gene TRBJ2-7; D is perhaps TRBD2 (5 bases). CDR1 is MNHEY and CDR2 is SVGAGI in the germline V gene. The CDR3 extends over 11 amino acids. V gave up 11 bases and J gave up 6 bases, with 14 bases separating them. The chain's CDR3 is CAAGFLLEQYF. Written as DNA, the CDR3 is TGTGCCGCGGGTTTTCTTCTCGAGCAGTACTTC.

This chain's CDR3 is CASSEAGGASGTDTQYF. The CDR3 region has the DNA TGTGCCAGCAGCGAGGCCGGTGGAGCGAGCGGCACAGATACGCAGTATTTT. The rearrangement links TRBV9 to TRBJ2-3; no clear D gene. The length of the CDR3 is 17 residues. The V end was cut by 3 bases, the J end by 1 base, with 18 bases between. Germline V lookup: CDR1 SGDLS, CDR2 YYNGEE.

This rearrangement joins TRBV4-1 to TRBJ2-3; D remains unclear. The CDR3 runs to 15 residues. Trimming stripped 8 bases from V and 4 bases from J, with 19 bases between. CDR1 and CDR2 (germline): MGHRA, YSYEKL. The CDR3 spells CASRSLGRGSDTQYF. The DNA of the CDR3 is TGCGCCAGCCGCTCCCTAGGTAGAGGATCAGATACGCAGTATTTT.

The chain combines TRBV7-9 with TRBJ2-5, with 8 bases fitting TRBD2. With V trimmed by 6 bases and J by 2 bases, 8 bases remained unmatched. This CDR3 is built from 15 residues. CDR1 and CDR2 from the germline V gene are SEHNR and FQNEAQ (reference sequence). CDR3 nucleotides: TGTGCCAGCAGGCTACTAGCGGCGGGGCAAGAGACCCAGTACTTC. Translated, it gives CASRLLAAGQETQYF.

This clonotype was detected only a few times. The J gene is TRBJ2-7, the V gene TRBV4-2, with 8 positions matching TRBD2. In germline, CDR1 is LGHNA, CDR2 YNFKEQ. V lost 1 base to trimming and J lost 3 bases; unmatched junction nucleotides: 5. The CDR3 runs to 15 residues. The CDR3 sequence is CASSQVASGYYEQYF. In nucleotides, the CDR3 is TGTGCCAGCAGCCAAGTGGCTAGCGGGTACTACGAGCAGTACTTC.

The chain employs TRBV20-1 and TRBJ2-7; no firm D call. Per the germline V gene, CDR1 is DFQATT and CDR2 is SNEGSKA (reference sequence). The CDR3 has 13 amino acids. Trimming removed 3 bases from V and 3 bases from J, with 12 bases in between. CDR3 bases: TGCAGTGCTAGTAACTCCCTGGGCTACGAGCAGTACTTC. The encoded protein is CSASNSLGYEQYF.

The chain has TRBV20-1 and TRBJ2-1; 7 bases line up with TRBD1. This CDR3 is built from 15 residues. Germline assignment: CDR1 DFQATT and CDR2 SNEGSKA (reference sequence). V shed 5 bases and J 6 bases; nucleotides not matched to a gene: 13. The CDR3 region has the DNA TGCAGTGCTCTTGGTTACAGGGGTGTAGTCAATGAGCAGTTCTTC. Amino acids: CSALGYRGVVNEQFF.

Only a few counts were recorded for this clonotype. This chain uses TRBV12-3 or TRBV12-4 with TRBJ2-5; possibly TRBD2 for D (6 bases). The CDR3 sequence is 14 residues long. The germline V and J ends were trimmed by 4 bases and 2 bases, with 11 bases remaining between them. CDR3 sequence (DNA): TGTGCCAGCAGTTGGTGGGGGGAGCAAGAGACCCAGTACTTC. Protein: CASSWWGEQETQYF.

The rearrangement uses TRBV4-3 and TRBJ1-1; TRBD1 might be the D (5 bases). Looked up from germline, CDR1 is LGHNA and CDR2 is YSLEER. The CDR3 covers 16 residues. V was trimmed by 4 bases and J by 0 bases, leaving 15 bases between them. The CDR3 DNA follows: TGCGCCAGCAGCCCAGGGATCGCGAAGATGAACACTGAAGCTTTCTTT. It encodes CASSPGIAKMNTEAFF.

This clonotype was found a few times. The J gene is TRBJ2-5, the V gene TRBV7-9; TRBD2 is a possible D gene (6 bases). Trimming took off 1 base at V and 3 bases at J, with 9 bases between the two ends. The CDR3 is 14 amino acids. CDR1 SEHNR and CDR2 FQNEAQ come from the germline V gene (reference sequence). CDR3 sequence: CASSLVLAEETQYF. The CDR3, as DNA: TGTGCCAGCAGCTTAGTACTAGCTGAAGAGACCCAGTACTTC.

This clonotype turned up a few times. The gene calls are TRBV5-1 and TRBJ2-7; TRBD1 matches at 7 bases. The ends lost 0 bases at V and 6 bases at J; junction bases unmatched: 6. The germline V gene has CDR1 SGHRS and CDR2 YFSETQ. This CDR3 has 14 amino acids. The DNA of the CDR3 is TGCGCCAGCAGCTTGGGACAGGGTGTTGGCGAGCAGTACTTC. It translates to CASSLGQGVGEQYF.

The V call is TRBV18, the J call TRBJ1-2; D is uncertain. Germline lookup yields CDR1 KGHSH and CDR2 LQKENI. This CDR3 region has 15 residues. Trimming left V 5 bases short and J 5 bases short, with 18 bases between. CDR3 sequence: CASSADIQASYGYTF. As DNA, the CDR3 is TGTGCCAGCTCAGCGGATATACAAGCCTCTTATGGCTACACCTTC. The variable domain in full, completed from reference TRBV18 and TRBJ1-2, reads NAGVMQNPRHLVRRRGQEARLRCSPMKGHSHVYWYRQLPEEGLKFMVYLQKENIIDESGMPKERFSAEFPKEGPSILRIQQVVRGDSAAYFCASSADIQASYGYTFGSGTRLTVV.